This TCR beta chain was sequenced during a study of blood T cell repertoires in COVID-19. Original data processing: Amplified reference gene primers provided the basis for estimating nucleated cell counts. Generated by immunoSEQ multiplex PCR, the TCRdb table keeps only in-frame clones and is missing some. The D gene and trimming were derived from the DNA, and the V and J assignments and clone size from that table. Of 650,000 to 800,000 clones in the sample, about 87% were seen once. Germline lookup yields CDR1 MNHNS and CDR2 SASEGT. CDR3 length: 14 amino acids. V was pared by 6 bases and J by 6 bases, with 3 bases of the junction left unmatched.

Sequencing input: peripheral blood. The rearrangement joins TRBV6-1 to TRBJ2-3; TRBD2 agrees at 13 bases. The sequence was collected from a woman under 30 with acute or convalescent COVID-19. The CDR3 region is CASSSGLAGDTQYF. The DNA for the CDR3 is TGTGCCAGCAGCTCGGGACTAGCGGGGGATACGCAGTATTTT.